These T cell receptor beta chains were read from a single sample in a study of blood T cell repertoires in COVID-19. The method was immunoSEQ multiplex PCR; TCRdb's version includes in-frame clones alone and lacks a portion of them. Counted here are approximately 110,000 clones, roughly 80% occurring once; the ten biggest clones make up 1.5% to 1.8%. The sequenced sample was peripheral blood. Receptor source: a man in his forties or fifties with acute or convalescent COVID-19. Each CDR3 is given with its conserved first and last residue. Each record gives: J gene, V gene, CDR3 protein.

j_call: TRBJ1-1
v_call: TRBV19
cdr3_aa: CASTLRDTEAFF

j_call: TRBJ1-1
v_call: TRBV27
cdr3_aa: CASSPKAQGRGTEAFF

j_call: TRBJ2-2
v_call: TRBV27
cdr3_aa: CASRPNRGNTGELFF

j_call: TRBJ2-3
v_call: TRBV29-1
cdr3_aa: CSVAHTSDTQYF

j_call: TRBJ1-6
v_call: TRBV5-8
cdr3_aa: CASRPQGTSNSPLHF

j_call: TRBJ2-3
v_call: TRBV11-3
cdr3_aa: CASSPGGQDTQYF

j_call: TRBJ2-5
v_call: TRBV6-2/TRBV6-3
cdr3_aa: CASSYSPGDRPLGTQYF

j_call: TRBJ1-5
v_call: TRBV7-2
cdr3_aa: CASSLYGTGEGQPQHF

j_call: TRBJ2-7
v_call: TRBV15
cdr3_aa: CATSTRTGEGEQYF

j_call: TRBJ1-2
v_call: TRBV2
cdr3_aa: CASVAPTGGDSSNGYTF

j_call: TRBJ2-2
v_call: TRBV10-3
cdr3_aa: CAIRPQGVGTGELFF

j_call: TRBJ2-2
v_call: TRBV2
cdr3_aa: CASRSSSGGVNTGELFF

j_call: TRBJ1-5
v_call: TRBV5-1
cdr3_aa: CASSSGTGGTPQHF

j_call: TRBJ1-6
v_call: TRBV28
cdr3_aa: CASALGQGSSPLHF

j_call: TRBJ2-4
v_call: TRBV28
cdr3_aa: CASSLVGQGDIQYF

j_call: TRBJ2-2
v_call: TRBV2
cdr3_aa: CASSRSTSGGKTGELFF

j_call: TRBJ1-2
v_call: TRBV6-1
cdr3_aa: CASSEAVQSYGYTF

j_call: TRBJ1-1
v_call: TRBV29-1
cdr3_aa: CSAKGQVNTEAFF

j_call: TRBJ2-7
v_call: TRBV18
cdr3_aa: CASSPRSGYEQYF

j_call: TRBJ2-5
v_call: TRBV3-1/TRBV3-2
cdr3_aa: CASSQVTDLAQETQYF

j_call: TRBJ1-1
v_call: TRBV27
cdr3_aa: CASSLFGGRLNTEAFF

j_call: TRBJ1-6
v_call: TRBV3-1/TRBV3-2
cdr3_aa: CASSARAQVSPLHF

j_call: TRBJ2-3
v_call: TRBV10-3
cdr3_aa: CAISESTLLADTQYF

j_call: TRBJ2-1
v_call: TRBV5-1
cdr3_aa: CASSPGENSGKHTEQFF

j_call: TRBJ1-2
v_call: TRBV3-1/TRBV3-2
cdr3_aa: CASSLQGGYTF

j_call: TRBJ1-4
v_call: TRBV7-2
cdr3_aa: CASSLGQGGMKLFF

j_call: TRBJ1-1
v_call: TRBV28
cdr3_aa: CASSSTGGMNTEAFF

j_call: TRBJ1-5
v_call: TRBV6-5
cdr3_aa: CASWVGGGNQPQHF

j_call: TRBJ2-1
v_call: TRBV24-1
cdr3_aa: CATSGRGGPHPLNNEQFF

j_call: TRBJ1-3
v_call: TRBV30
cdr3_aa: CANRGQGNTIYF

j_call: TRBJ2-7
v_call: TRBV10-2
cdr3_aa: CASSESLRGGFDEQYF

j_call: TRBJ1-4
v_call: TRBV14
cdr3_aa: CASSQDVGASTNEKLFF

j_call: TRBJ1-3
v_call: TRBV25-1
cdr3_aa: CASSSGSYSGNTIYF

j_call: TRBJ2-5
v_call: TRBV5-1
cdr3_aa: CASSATTAQETQYF

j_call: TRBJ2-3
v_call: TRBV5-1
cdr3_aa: CASSLELIRGGPDTQYF

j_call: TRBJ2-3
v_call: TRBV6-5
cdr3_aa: CASSLSYPTDTQYF

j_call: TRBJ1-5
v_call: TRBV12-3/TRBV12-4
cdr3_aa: CASGTEGNQPQHF

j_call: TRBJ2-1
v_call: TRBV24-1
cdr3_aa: CATSDWTSGGNEQFF

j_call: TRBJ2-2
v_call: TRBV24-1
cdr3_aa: CATSDPLEAGELFF

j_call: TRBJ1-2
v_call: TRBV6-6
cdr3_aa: CASSYSGGEGGYTF

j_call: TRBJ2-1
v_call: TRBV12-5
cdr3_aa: CASGQGQGEQFF